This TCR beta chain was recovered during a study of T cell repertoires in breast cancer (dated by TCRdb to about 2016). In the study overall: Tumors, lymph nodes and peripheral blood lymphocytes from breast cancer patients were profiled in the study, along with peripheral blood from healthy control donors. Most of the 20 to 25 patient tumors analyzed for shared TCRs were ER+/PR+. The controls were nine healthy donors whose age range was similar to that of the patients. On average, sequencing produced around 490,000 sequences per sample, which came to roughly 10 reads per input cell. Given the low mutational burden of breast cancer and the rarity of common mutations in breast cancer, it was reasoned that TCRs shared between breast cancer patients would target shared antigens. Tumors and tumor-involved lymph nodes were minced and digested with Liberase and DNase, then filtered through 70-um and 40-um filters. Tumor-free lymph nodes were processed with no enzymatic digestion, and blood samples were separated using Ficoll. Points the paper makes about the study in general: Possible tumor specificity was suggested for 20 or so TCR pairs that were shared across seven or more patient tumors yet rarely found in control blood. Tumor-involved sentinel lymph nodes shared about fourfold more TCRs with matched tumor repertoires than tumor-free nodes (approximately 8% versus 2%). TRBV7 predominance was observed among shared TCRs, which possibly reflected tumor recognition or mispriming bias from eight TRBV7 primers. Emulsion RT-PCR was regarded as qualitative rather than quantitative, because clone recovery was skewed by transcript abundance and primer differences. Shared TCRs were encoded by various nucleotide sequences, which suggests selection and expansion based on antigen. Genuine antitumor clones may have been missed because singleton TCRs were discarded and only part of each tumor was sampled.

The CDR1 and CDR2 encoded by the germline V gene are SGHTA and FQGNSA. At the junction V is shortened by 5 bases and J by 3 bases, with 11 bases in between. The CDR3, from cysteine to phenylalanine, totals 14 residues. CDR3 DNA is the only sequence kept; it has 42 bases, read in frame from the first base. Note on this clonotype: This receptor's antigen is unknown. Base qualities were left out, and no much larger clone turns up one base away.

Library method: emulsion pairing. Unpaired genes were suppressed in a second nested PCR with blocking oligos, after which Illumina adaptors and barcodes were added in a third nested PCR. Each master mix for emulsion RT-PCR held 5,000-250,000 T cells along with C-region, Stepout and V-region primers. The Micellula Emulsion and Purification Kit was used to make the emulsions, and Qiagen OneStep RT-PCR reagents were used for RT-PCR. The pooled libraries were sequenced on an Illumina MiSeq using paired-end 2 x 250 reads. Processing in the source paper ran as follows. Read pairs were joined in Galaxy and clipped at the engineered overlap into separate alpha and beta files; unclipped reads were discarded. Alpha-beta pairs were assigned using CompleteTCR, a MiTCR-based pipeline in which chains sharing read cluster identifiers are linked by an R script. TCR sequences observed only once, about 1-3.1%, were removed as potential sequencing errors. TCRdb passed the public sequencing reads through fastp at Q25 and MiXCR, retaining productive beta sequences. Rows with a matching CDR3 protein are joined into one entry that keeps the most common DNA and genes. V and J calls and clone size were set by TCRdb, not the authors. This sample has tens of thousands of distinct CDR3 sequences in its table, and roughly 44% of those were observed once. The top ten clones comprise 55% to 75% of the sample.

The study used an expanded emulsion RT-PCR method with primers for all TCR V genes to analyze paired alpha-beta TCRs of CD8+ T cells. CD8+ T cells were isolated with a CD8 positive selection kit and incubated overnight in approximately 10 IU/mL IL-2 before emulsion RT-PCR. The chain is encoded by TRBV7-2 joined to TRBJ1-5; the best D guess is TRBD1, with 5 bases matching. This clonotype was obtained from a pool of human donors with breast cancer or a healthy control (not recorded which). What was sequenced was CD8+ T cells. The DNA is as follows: TGTGCCAGCAGCCGAGACGGACACAATCAGCCCCAGCATTTT. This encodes CASSRDGHNQPQHF.